The sequence of this T cell receptor beta chain was determined in a study of blood T cells in healthy people across ages. The second PCR ran about 6 to 11 cycles with a sample-barcoded 5' primer and J-beta primers. TCRdb used MiXCR to reprocess the 5' RACE reads, holding one entry per CDR3 protein. The table has about 380,000 distinct CDR3 sequences, over 45% seen once. This CDR3 comprises 16 residues. CDR1 and CDR2 (germline): MGHDK, SYGVNS. V was trimmed by 3 bases and J by 0 bases, leaving 12 bases between them. This clonotype occurred once. J is TRBJ2-1 and V is TRBV25-1, with a possible D match to TRBD1 (5 bases). The receptor was derived from a man aged 60-69 years in good health. The sample was blood. The DNA of the CDR3 is TGTGCCAGCAGTGACCCAGGGTTTACCTCCTACAATGAGCAGTTCTTC. Translating gives CASSDPGFTSYNEQFF.